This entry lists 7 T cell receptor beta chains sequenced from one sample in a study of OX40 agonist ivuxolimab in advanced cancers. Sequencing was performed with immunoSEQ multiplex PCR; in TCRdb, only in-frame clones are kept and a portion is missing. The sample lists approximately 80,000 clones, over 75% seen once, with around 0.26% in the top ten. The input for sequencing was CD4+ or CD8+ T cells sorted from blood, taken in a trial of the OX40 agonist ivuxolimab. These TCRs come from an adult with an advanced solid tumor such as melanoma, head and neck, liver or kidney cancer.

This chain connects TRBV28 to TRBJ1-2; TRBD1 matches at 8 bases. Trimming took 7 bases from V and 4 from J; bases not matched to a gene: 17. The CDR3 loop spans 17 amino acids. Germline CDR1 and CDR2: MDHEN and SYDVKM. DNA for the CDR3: TGTGCCAGCATTGAAGACCCAGGGGGCCGACGGGGCTATGGCTACACCTTC. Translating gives CASIEDPGGRRGYGYTF.

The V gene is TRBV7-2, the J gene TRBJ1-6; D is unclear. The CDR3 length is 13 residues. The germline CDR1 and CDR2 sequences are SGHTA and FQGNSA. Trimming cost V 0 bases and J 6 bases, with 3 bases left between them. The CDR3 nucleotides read TGTGCCAGCAGCTTAGCCTCTAATTCACCCCTCCACTTT. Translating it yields CASSLASNSPLHF.

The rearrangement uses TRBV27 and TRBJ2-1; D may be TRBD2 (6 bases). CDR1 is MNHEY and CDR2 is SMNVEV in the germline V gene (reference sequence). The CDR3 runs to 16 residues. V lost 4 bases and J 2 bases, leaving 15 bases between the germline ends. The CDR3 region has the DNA TGTGCCAGCAGTTATACCGCGGGAATGGCCTACAATGAGCAGTTCTTC. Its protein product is CASSYTAGMAYNEQFF.

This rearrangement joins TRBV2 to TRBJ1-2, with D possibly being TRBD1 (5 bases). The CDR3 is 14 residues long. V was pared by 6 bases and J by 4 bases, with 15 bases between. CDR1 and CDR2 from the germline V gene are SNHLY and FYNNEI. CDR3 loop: CASSLSRGSYGYTF. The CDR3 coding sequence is TGTGCCAGCAGCTTATCTCGGGGCTCCTATGGCTACACCTTC.

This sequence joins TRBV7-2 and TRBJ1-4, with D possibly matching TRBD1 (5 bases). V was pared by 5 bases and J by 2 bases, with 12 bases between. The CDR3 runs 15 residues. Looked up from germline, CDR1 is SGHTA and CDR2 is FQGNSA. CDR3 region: CASSPRKGTNEKLFF. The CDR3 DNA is TGTGCCAGCAGCCCCCGGAAGGGGACTAATGAAAAACTGTTTTTT.

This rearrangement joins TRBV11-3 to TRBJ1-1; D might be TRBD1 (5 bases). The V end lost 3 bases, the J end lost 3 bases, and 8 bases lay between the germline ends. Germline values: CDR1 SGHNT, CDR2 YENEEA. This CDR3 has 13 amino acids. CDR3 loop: CASSLVGDTEAFF. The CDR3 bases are TGTGCCAGCAGCTTGGTAGGGGACACTGAAGCTTTCTTT.

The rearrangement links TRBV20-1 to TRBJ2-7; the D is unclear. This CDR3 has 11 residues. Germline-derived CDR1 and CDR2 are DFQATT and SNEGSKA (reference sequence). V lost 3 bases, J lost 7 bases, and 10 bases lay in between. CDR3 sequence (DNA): TGCAGTGCTAGCATCATGGGAGAGCAGTACTTC. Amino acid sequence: CSASIMGEQYF.